This T cell receptor beta chain appears in the sequencing data of a study of CD8+ T cells in alopecia areata. After isolation, RNA underwent reverse transcription to generate cDNA as the sequencing template. TCRdb's copy holds only in-frame clones and misses some; the assay was immunoSEQ multiplex PCR. The repertoire holds roughly 210,000 clones, with about 40% as singletons. This clone was picked up many times. Germline V CDR1 and CDR2: MDHEN, SYDVKM. V was clipped by 2 bases and J by 8 bases, with 4 bases between them. The CDR3 runs to 11 residues. Treatment specified: oral pan-JAK inhibitor, 5-10 mg twice daily.

The clonotype originates from a human donor with alopecia areata. The chain recombines TRBV28 with TRBJ2-1; D uncertain. Sequenced here: CD4+ T cells sorted from blood, sampled around week 37, from a patient treated with tofacitinib. The CDR3 DNA follows: TGTGCCAGCAGTTTAACTTATGAGCAGTTCTTC. This translates into CASSLTYEQFF. Based on the CDR3 plus reference TRBV28 and TRBJ2-1, the full variable domain is DVKVTQSSRYLVKRTGEKVFLECVQDMDHENMFWYRQDPGLGLRLIYFSYDVKMKEKGDIPEGYSVSREKKERFSLILESASTNQTSMYLCASSLTYEQFFGPGTRLTVL.